The present T cell receptor beta chain was sequenced within a study of human T cells and chemical hapten exposure. For the study at large: Diphenylcyclopropenone, dosed weekly to the scalp, was given to patients throughout the approximately 24-week study.

The study, taken as a whole, reports: No shift was seen in TCRs above 1 in 1000 frequency with DPC sensitization.

Time point: patch test 2, 6 weeks after DPC sensitization. Treatment given: therapeutic diphenylcyclopropenone sensitization with weekly scalp DPC. Trimming left V 5 bases short and J 5 bases short, with 15 bases between. CDR1 and CDR2 from the germline V gene are MNHNY and SVGAGI (reference sequence). The CDR3 has 14 amino acids. This clonotype was counted ten times or more. What it binds is unknown. TCRdb processed the RACE reads anew with MiXCR; each CDR3 protein has one entry. This repertoire shows around 360,000 distinct CDR3 sequences, about 6.9% found once; its top ten account for approximately 5.4%.

The sequence came from a woman between 18 and 29 years old with alopecia areata. Some clones in this sample may be carry-over from other donors' samples. This chain uses TRBV6-6 with TRBJ1-1, with no clear D. Source: whole blood, taken in connection with sensitization to the hapten diphenylcyclopropenone (DPC). CDR3 sequence reads: CASSPTLTQTEAFF. CDR3 bases: TGTGCCAGCAGTCCAACCCTGACACAGACTGAAGCTTTCTTT.